This T cell receptor (beta chain) comes out of a study of Tregs in tolerant kidney transplant recipients. Study conclusions and caveats: Tregs expanded with activated donor B cells seemed most donor-specific. Some patients' samples used different primers over time, so nucleotide sequences weren't comparable. Few patients were studied, so findings need validation in larger groups.

Deletions cut 3 bases from V and 1 base from J, with 10 bases between. Per germline, CDR1 SGHAT and CDR2 FQNNGV. CDR3 size: 14 residues. Profiled with immunoSEQ multiplex PCR; TCRdb holds only in-frame clones, not every one. Found here are 50,000 or so clones, about 92% of them singletons; the top ten hold about 16%. Related graft donors supplied nonmyeloablative bone marrow transplants, and mixed chimerism was transient. Unstimulated Tregs (CD4+CD25+CD127-) and CD4+CD25- non-Tregs were sorted from PBMCs. For this clone: Its antigen is unidentified.

The material sequenced was CD8+ T cells from blood (PBMCs), taken 12 months after the transplant. The TCR sequence derives from a human patient who received a combined kidney and bone marrow transplant. Some T cells may be provided by the graft donor. The V gene is TRBV11-2, the J gene TRBJ2-7; D is possibly TRBD1 (6 bases). The CDR3 nucleotides read TGTGCCAGCAGCTTTGGAACAGGGTCCTACGAGCAGTACTTC. Its translation: CASSFGTGSYEQYF.